Listed here is a single TCR beta chain. The target antigen is unknown. The sample comes from a study of T cells expressing NK-cell markers. Germline CDR1 is SGDLS and CDR2 is YYNGEE. The CDR3 runs 14 residues. From the 5' RACE reads, TCRdb lists one entry per CDR3 protein and no DNA. This sample carries 150,000 to 200,000 distinct CDR3 sequences, with 20% going to the ten biggest clones. Study results and limitations: Among CD8+ T cells from about 6 donors, dominant NKG2C+ clonotypes accounted for about 1.0-7.0%. HCMV specificity of expanded NKG2C+ T cell clones remained unclear.

This rearrangement joins TRBV9 to TRBJ2-3. The receptor's source is a man between 18 and 69 years old in good health. Sequences were obtained from blood T cells: a sorted CD56 or NKG2C T cell subset, CD4+ or CD8+ T cells, or bulk PBMC T cells (not recorded which). This CDR3 reads CASSALGGPDTQYF.